This TCR beta chain originates from a study of graft-versus-host responses after intestinal transplantation. Study at large: Anti-thymocyte globulin was used for induction in all recipients, who then took tacrolimus and steroids for about three years. General observations from the study: Clonal ratios of graft-versus-host to host-versus-graft in allografts were high for patients exhibiting graft-donor T cell macrochimerism.

CDR1 KGHSH and CDR2 LQKENI come from the germline V gene. Trimming took off 2 bases at V and 5 bases at J, with 15 bases between the two ends. This CDR3 spans 15 amino acids. Notes on this clone: Its antigen is unidentified.

Data came from immunoSEQ multiplex PCR; TCRdb stores just in-frame clones and leaves some out. Among about 86,000 clones, about 85% were seen once, and the ten largest hold roughly 0.3%. The receptor was derived from a human donor who was the organ donor for an intestinal transplant. The chain combines TRBV18 with TRBJ2-5; a weak D match, TRBD2 (6 bases). Here the sequenced sample was unstimulated CD4+ T cells sorted from spleen or lymph node cells, taken before transplant. CDR3 nucleotide sequence: TGTGCCAGCTCACCAGGCGGGACCCTCGCGGAGACCCAGTACTTC. Amino acids: CASSPGGTLAETQYF.